This T cell receptor (beta chain) was obtained from a study of beta chain features in type 1 diabetes. There are a few counts of this clone. Its antigen is unidentified. The sample carries other DNA sequences with the same CDR3. The investigators reverse transcribed all of the isolated RNA, so they sequenced expressed TCRB transcripts. Average reads for naive, central memory and regulatory T cell samples were about 3.7 million. The table came from immunoSEQ multiplex PCR; TCRdb's copy has only in-frame clones and leaves some out. The sample lists some 640,000 clones, about 14% occurring once. Overall study results and limits: For Type 1 diabetes patients, all four CD4+ subsets carried TCRB CDR3s that were moderately but significantly shorter. Shorter templates might be favored by PCR, equally in patients and controls.

With 6 bases removed from V and 2 bases from J, the gap between germline ends came to 8 bases. Germline CDR1 reads MDHEN; CDR2 reads SYDVKM. The CDR3 loop spans 12 amino acids. This clonotype originated in a man aged 18 to 29 with type 1 diabetes. What was sequenced was naive CD4+ T cells from blood. The chain couples TRBV28 to TRBJ2-7; D is ambiguous. This CDR3 reads CASSPPAYEQYF. The DNA of the CDR3 is TGTGCCAGCAGCCCCCCAGCCTACGAGCAGTACTTC.